One and the same sample provided the 30 T cell receptor beta chains below, sequenced in a study of cytomegalovirus exposure and HLA in healthy donors. PCR employed 60 Vbeta and 13 Jbeta primers. Produced via immunoSEQ multiplex PCR; TCRdb's table is partial and in-frame only. The top ten clones hold roughly 0.1% of a sample with about 200,000 clones, 82% of them seen once. The sample consisted of PBMCs. These receptors were taken from a boy between 2 and 15 years old in good health and CMV-seronegative.

This chain links TRBV15 with TRBJ2-7; 7 nucleotides align to TRBD1. This CDR3 has 15 residues. J lost 2 bases, V lost 1 base, and 5 bases had no gene match. Germline CDR1 is LNHNV and CDR2 is YYDKDF (reference sequence). CDR3 protein: CATSRGGQAPYEQYF. The CDR3 DNA reads as TGTGCCACCAGCAGAGGCGGACAGGCGCCCTACGAGCAGTACTTC. Using reference TRBV15 and TRBJ2-7 for the parts outside the CDR3, the full variable domain is DAMVIQNPRYQVTQFGKPVTLSCSQTLNHNVMYWYQQKSSQAPKLLFHYYDKDFNNEADTPDNFQSRRPNTSFCFLDIRSPGLGDTAMYLCATSRGGQAPYEQYFGPGTRLTVT.

The rearrangement links TRBV6-6 to TRBJ1-2, with D possibly being TRBD1 (6 bases). Germline loops: CDR1 MNHNY, CDR2 SVGAGI (reference sequence). Trimming shortened V by 2 bases and J by 2 bases, and 9 bases separated the two germline ends. The CDR3 has 14 residues. The CDR3 loop is CASSYLGTNYGYTF. The DNA for the CDR3 is TGTGCCAGCAGTTACCTCGGGACAAACTATGGCTACACCTTC.

The table lists this clone with a few counts. The chain uses TRBV7-6 and TRBJ2-7, with D perhaps matching TRBD2 (6 bases). Germline CDR1 SGHVS, CDR2 FNYEAQ. The CDR3 loop spans 15 amino acids. V shed 4 bases and J shed 3 bases, with 16 bases lying between them. This CDR3 reads CASSSDGGRGYEQYF. CDR3 nucleotides: TGTGCCAGCAGCTCCGACGGGGGTAGGGGCTACGAGCAGTACTTC.

This clone was picked up one time. Other DNA sequences from this sample encode an identical CDR3 as well. V and J are TRBV7-2 and TRBJ1-2; D is perhaps TRBD1 (5 bases). Trimming stripped 3 bases from V and 7 bases from J, with 9 bases between. The CDR3 is 12 amino acids. CDR1 and CDR2 (germline): SGHTA, FQGNSA. CDR3 DNA: TGTGCCAGCAGCTTCCAGGGTAGTGGCTACACCTTC. It codes for CASSFQGSGYTF.

This clone was seen a few times. The rearrangement links TRBV19 to TRBJ2-7, with a possible D match to TRBD1 (6 bases). The germline V and J ends were trimmed by 4 bases and 1 base, with 14 bases remaining between them. Per germline, CDR1 LNHDA and CDR2 SQIVND (reference sequence). This CDR3 has 15 residues. The CDR3, as DNA: TGTGCCAGTAGTACAGGACAGACGAGATCCTACGAGCAGTACTTC. This gives the protein CASSTGQTRSYEQYF.

This clone appeared a single time. The CDR3 region is CASSMNGGEETQYF. The CDR3 bases are TGTGCCAGCAGCATGAATGGGGGCGAGGAGACCCAGTACTTC. The V gene is TRBV7-3, the J gene TRBJ2-5, with TRBD1 as a possible D gene (6 bases). There are 14 residues in the CDR3. The V gene lost 5 bases and the J gene lost 5 bases, with 15 bases spanning the gap. Germline V gene data show CDR1 as SGHTA and CDR2 as FQGTGA.

The rearrangement uses TRBV15 and TRBJ1-5, with TRBD1 as a possible D gene (6 bases). This CDR3 is built from 16 residues. Trimming shortened V by 6 bases and J by 3 bases, and 18 bases separated the two germline ends. Germline CDR1 and CDR2: LNHNV and YYDKDF (reference sequence). The CDR3 sequence: CATRIDRTPPNQPQHF. CDR3 DNA: TGTGCCACCAGAATCGACAGGACACCCCCCAATCAGCCCCAGCATTTT.

The chain recombines TRBV2 with TRBJ1-1; tentatively, D is TRBD1 (6 bases). This CDR3 contains 13 residues. The V and J ends lost 7 bases and 6 bases respectively, with 15 bases between them. Germline V gene lookup returns CDR1 SNHLY and CDR2 FYNNEI. Written as DNA, the CDR3 is TGTGCCAGCACCGGGGGGGCTCGGGCTGAAGCTTTCTTT. It is translated as CASTGGARAEAFF.

The CDR3 bases are TGTGCCAGCAGCTTAGAGACAGTCACCGGGGAGCTGTTTTTT. Translated, it gives CASSLETVTGELFF. This chain links TRBV7-8 with TRBJ2-2; tentatively, D is TRBD1 (5 bases). Germline assignment: CDR1 SGHVS and CDR2 FQNEAQ. The V end lost 1 base, the J end lost 4 bases, and 7 bases lay between the germline ends. This CDR3 contains 14 residues. The full variable domain, with the rest looked up from reference TRBV7-8 and TRBJ2-2, is GAGVSQSPRYKVAKRGQDVALRCDPISGHVSLFWYQQALGQGPEFLTYFQNEAQLDKSGLPSDRFFAERPEGSVSTLKIQRTQQEDSAVYLCASSLETVTGELFFGEGSRLTVL.

The chain carries TRBV10-1 and TRBJ2-7; 8 nucleotides agree with TRBD2. Per germline, CDR1 WNHNN and CDR2 SYGVQD (reference sequence). The CDR3 is made up of 16 amino acids. V gave up 7 bases and J gave up 4 bases; unmatched junction bases: 15. In DNA form, the CDR3 reads TGCGCCAGCACCCTCCCATCGGGGGGGGGCAGGTACGAGCAGTACTTC. Translation gives CASTLPSGGGRYEQYF.

The chain links TRBV7-9 to TRBJ2-7; D is possibly TRBD2 (5 bases). V was shortened by 5 bases and J by 7 bases, with 12 bases between the two germline ends. The CDR3 sequence is 12 residues long. Germline CDR1 and CDR2: SEHNR and FQNEAQ (reference sequence). Here the CDR3 DNA reads TGTGCCAGCAGCACCCGATCGGGGGAGCAGTACTTC. Encoded protein: CASSTRSGEQYF.

V gene TRBV6-5 combines with J gene TRBJ2-7; 11 positions match TRBD1. Germline CDR1 is MNHEY and CDR2 is SVGAGI. There are 15 residues in the CDR3. The ends lost 0 bases at V and 3 bases at J; junction bases unmatched: 1. CDR3 nucleotides: TGTGCCAGCAGTTACTCCGGGACAGGGGGCTACGAGCAGTACTTC. Translated, it gives CASSYSGTGGYEQYF.

This clone was detected once. The chain joins TRBV10-3 to TRBJ2-3, with TRBD2 matching over 8 bases. This CDR3 is 15 amino acids long. Germline-derived CDR1 and CDR2 are ENHRY and SYGVKD. V trimming: 0 bases; J trimming: 6 bases; junction bases outside the gene matches: 5. CDR3 nucleotides: TGTGCCATCAGTGAGTCCCGACTAGCGTCGGATACGCAGTATTTT. The encoded protein is CAISESRLASDTQYF.

V and J are TRBV6-5 and TRBJ1-1; 9 nucleotides line up with TRBD1. The CDR3 runs 15 residues. V was pared by 5 bases and J by 4 bases, with 8 bases of the junction left unmatched. Per germline, CDR1 MNHEY and CDR2 SVGAGI. This CDR3 is CASSRSGQGLTEAFF. The DNA of the CDR3 is TGTGCCAGCAGTCGGTCGGGACAGGGTCTCACTGAAGCTTTCTTT.

The CDR3 DNA follows: TGTGCCAGCAGCCCAACTAGGGAGAGGCGACTTACAACTAATGAAAAACTGTTTTTT. Its translation is CASSPTRERRLTTNEKLFF. The V and J genes are TRBV4-2 and TRBJ1-4; D gene ambiguous. Germline V gene data show CDR1 as LGHNA and CDR2 as YNFKEQ. V was pared by 4 bases and J by 0 bases, with 21 bases between. The CDR3 contains 19 residues.

This clone was detected once. The rearrangement links TRBV7-2 to TRBJ2-1; TRBD2 is a possible D gene (6 bases). Deletions cut 3 bases from V and 1 base from J, with 16 bases between. CDR1 SGHTA and CDR2 FQGNSA come from the germline V gene. The CDR3 has 17 amino acids. CDR3 DNA sequence: TGTGCCAGCAGCTTCGCACGGGGTAGCGGATCCTACAATGAGCAGTTCTTC. The encoded protein is CASSFARGSGSYNEQFF.

The chain employs TRBV4-1 and TRBJ2-7; D call uncertain. Germline loops: CDR1 MGHRA, CDR2 YSYEKL. The CDR3 runs 16 residues. With 0 bases removed from V and 5 bases from J, the gap between germline ends came to 17 bases. Here the CDR3 DNA reads TGCGCCAGCAGCCAAGACCCAGGCACTCTCATGAACGAGCAGTACTTC. It specifies CASSQDPGTLMNEQYF.

J is TRBJ2-1 and V is TRBV4-1; TRBD1 matches at 7 bases. The V and J ends lost 6 bases and 8 bases, in that order; junction bases with no gene match: 10. Looked up from germline, CDR1 is MGHRA and CDR2 is YSYEKL. CDR3 length: 14 amino acids. In DNA form, the CDR3 reads TGCGCCAGCAGGGCTATACAGGGGCTCTATGAGCAGTTCTTC. The encoded protein is CASRAIQGLYEQFF.

The chain links TRBV5-1 to TRBJ2-3; perhaps TRBD2 as D (5 bases). CDR3 length: 15 residues. Trimming cost V 0 bases and J 1 base, with 9 bases left between them. Germline CDR1 is SGHRS and CDR2 is YFSETQ. CDR3 protein: CASSLGLRGTDTQYF. The CDR3 DNA reads TGCGCCAGCAGCTTGGGACTAAGGGGCACAGATACGCAGTATTTT.

The rearrangement uses TRBV7-2 and TRBJ2-5, with D possibly being TRBD2 (5 bases). The germline CDR1 and CDR2 sequences are SGHTA and FQGNSA. V was trimmed by 5 bases and J by 3 bases, leaving 10 bases between them. There are 13 residues in the CDR3. CDR3 amino acids: CASSLGLKETQYF. The CDR3 DNA follows: TGTGCCAGCAGCCTCGGACTCAAAGAGACCCAGTACTTC.

V usage is TRBV2 and J usage is TRBJ1-1; D call uncertain. V lost 4 bases, J lost 0 bases, and 15 bases lay in between. In germline, CDR1 is SNHLY, CDR2 FYNNEI. This CDR3 region has 16 residues. The CDR3 protein is CASSGYGLIMNTEAFF. In nucleotides, the CDR3 is TGTGCCAGCAGTGGGTATGGCTTAATAATGAACACTGAAGCTTTCTTT. Supplemented by reference TRBV2 and TRBJ1-1, the full variable domain reads EPEVTQTPSHQVTQMGQEVILRCVPISNHLYFYWYRQILGQKVEFLVSFYNNEISEKSEIFDDQFSVERPDGSNFTLKIRSTKLEDSAMYFCASSGYGLIMNTEAFFGQGTRLTVV.

This chain uses TRBV7-9 with TRBJ1-5; possible D gene TRBD1, 6 bases. The V gene lost 4 bases and the J gene lost 0 bases, with 7 bases spanning the gap. This CDR3 contains 14 residues. Germline CDR1 and CDR2: SEHNR and FQNEAQ (reference sequence). The CDR3 DNA follows: TGTGCCAGCAGCTACAGGGATAGCAATCAGCCCCAGCATTTT. This codes for CASSYRDSNQPQHF.

As for this clone: The same CDR3 also results from other DNA sequences found in this sample. J is TRBJ2-3 and V is TRBV11-2; 10 nucleotides agree with TRBD2. CDR1 and CDR2 (germline): SGHAT, FQNNGV. The CDR3 is 17 residues long. Trimming at V came to 3 bases and at J to 5 bases, leaving 11 bases not matched to a gene. CDR3: CASSFPDGTSAQDTQYF. DNA of the CDR3: TGTGCCAGCAGCTTCCCCGACGGGACTAGCGCCCAAGATACGCAGTATTTT. The full variable domain, rest sourced from reference TRBV11-2 and TRBJ2-3, is EAGVAQSPRYKIIEKRQSVAFWCNPISGHATLYWYQQILGQGPKLLIQFQNNGVVDDSQLPKDRFSAERLKGVDSTLKIQPAKLEDSAVYLCASSFPDGTSAQDTQYFGPGTRLTVL.

The rearrangement joins TRBV6-4 to TRBJ1-6; D might be TRBD1 (5 bases). The CDR3 runs to 19 residues. V lost 6 bases, J lost 9 bases, and 30 bases lay in between. CDR1 MRHNA and CDR2 SNTAGT come from the germline V gene. The CDR3 DNA reads TGTGCCAGCAGCGCATTGAGGTTAGGAGGGGTTCAGGTTCCTTCACCCCTCCACTTT. This sequence encodes CASSALRLGGVQVPSPLHF.

This clone has more than one count but fewer than ten. This rearrangement joins TRBV9 to TRBJ1-1; D is ambiguous. There are 14 residues in the CDR3. V was cut by 0 bases and J by 6 bases, with 12 bases left in between. Germline CDR1 reads SGDLS; CDR2 reads YYNGEE. In DNA, the CDR3 is TGTGCCAGCAGCGTAGTTTCCAGGCCGGCTGAAGCTTTCTTT. Translated, it gives CASSVVSRPAEAFF.

This sequence joins TRBV9 and TRBJ2-5, with 11 bases fitting TRBD2. The CDR3 is 15 residues long. Germline CDR1 and CDR2: SGDLS and YYNGEE. J lost 5 bases, V lost 3 bases, and 6 bases had no gene match. The CDR3 protein is CASSGSGGASETQYF. The CDR3 DNA sequence: TGTGCCAGCAGCGGTAGCGGGGGGGCCTCGGAGACCCAGTACTTC. The complete variable domain, with remaining parts taken from reference TRBV9 and TRBJ2-5, reads DSGVTQTPKHLITATGQRVTLRCSPRSGDLSVYWYQQSLDQGLQFLIQYYNGEERAKGNILERFSAQQFPDLHSELNLSSLELGDSALYFCASSGSGGASETQYFGPGTRLLVL.

The chain employs TRBV6-1 and TRBJ2-2; 12 bases line up with TRBD2. This CDR3 region has 15 residues. After removal of 7 bases from V and 5 bases from J, the junction contained 5 bases not matched to a gene. Germline CDR1 is MNHNS and CDR2 is SASEGT. The CDR3 coding sequence is TGTGCCAGCACCCGACTAGCGGGGGTAACCGGGGAGCTGTTTTTT. The encoded protein is CASTRLAGVTGELFF.

The CDR3 here is CASSSSRGFGYEQYF. CDR3 coding DNA: TGTGCCAGCAGTTCAAGCAGGGGGTTCGGCTACGAGCAGTACTTC. The chain couples TRBV27 to TRBJ2-7, with 7 bases that match TRBD1. This CDR3 is 15 amino acids long. The trim removed 4 bases at V and 3 bases at J, leaving 9 bases unmatched. Germline loops: CDR1 MNHEY, CDR2 SMNVEV (reference sequence).

The gene calls are TRBV6-1 and TRBJ2-2; tentative D call: TRBD1 (6 bases). The germline CDR1 and CDR2 sequences are MNHNS and SASEGT. This CDR3 has 15 amino acids. The V end lost 7 bases, the J end lost 0 bases, and 12 bases lay between the germline ends. The CDR3 coding sequence is TGTGCCAGCACTTGGACAGCCGCGAACACCGGGGAGCTGTTTTTT. It encodes CASTWTAANTGELFF.

A single count supports this clone. The rearrangement uses TRBV5-1 and TRBJ2-5; a weak D match, TRBD1 (6 bases). V was clipped by 5 bases and J by 2 bases, with 10 bases between them. The CDR3 runs 13 residues. Germline V lookup: CDR1 SGHRS, CDR2 YFSETQ. In DNA form, the CDR3 reads TGCGCCAGCAGACAGGGTTCACAAGAGACCCAGTACTTC. Translating it yields CASRQGSQETQYF.